Following are 14 T cell receptor beta chains from one sample sequenced in a study of T-cell memory formation after mild COVID-19 (dated by TCRdb to 2020 to 2022). Library preparation employed 5' RACE. Data came from an Illumina NovaSeq 6000. Clones were called with MiXCR by TCRdb after fastp trimmed the public reads at Q25, and only in-frame beta chains were retained. Here each entry gathers all rows of one CDR3 protein and keeps the most common genes and DNA. Here the sample has about 450,000 distinct CDR3 sequences; 20% to 25% occur a single time. Of the sample, over 10% falls within the top ten clones. Sequences were obtained from PBMCs or a T cell subset sorted from them (not recorded which). Source of these receptors: an adult woman who had mild COVID-19 (a few samples of this study predate the infection). The sample titles of this study are shuffled in the database, so cell type and time point are left out; the donor was told from shared clones.

This clonotype has a handful of counts. This chain joins TRBV18 and TRBJ1-1, with D perhaps TRBD1 (5 bases). In germline, CDR1 is KGHSH, CDR2 LQKENI. The CDR3 is 15 amino acids. Trimming removed 0 bases at V and 0 bases at J, with 8 bases between. The CDR3 DNA sequence: TGTGCCAGCTCACCACCGAGGGGCCTGAACACTGAAGCTTTCTTT. Protein sequence: CASSPPRGLNTEAFF.

As regards this clonotype: Relative to the germline gene, one junction end is altered; a read error may explain this. This chain links TRBV7-7 with TRBJ1-1; D is possibly TRBD1 (5 bases). The V gene's germline CDR1 is SSHAT and CDR2 FNYEAQ (reference sequence). CDR3 length equals 13 residues. The CDR3 DNA sequence: TGTGCTAGCAGCGTAAAGCAGGGAACTGAAGCTTTCTTT. Translating it yields CASSVKQGTEAFF. Filled out from reference TRBV7-7 and TRBJ1-1, the complete variable domain reads GAGVSQSPRYKVTKRGQDVTLRCDPISSHATLYWYQQALGQGPEFLTYFNYEAQPDKSGLPSDRFSAERPEGSISTLTIQRTEQRDSAMYRCASSVKQGTEAFFGQGTRLTVV.

This clonotype was observed a few times. The chain combines TRBV7-2 with TRBJ2-6; D uncertain. V was clipped by 8 bases and J by 0 bases, with 5 bases between them. Germline values: CDR1 SGHTA, CDR2 FQGNSA. The CDR3 consists of 13 residues. The CDR3 spells CASQSSGANVLTF. Here the CDR3 DNA reads TGTGCCAGCCAAAGCTCTGGGGCCAACGTCCTGACTTTC.

This chain links TRBV6-5 with TRBJ1-2, with a weak D call TRBD1 (5 bases). The CDR3 has 14 amino acids. The germline V gene has CDR1 MNHEY and CDR2 SVGAGI. The V end was cut by 0 bases, the J end by 4 bases, with 9 bases between. This CDR3 is CASSYSFDSYGYTF. The CDR3 DNA reads as TGTGCCAGCAGTTACTCGTTTGACAGCTATGGCTACACCTTC.

This chain links TRBV27 with TRBJ2-7; D unresolved. The CDR3 length is 16 residues. With 2 bases removed from V and 6 bases from J, the gap between germline ends came to 20 bases. Germline V gives CDR1 MNHEY, CDR2 SMNVEV (reference sequence). The CDR3 sequence is CASSLTAGSSISEQYF. The CDR3 DNA follows: TGTGCCAGCAGTTTAACAGCCGGGTCTTCTATCTCCGAGCAGTACTTC.

The chain has TRBV6-4 and TRBJ2-1; 12 bases fit TRBD2. The CDR3 contains 15 residues. Trimming took 6 bases from V and 8 from J; bases not matched to a gene: 8. Per germline, CDR1 MRHNA and CDR2 SNTAGT. CDR3 coding DNA: TGTGCCAGCAGCTCTAGCGGGGGGGCCTCCCATGAGCAGTTCTTC. Translating it yields CASSSSGGASHEQFF.

In its sample, this clonotype was seen many times. The V gene is TRBV20-1, the J gene TRBJ2-4, with 14 nucleotides matching TRBD2. V shed 3 bases and J 0 bases; nucleotides not matched to a gene: 7. The V gene's germline CDR1 is DFQATT and CDR2 SNEGSKA (reference sequence). CDR3 size: 18 residues. The chain's CDR3 is CSARKTSGGAEAKNIQYF. The CDR3 DNA is TGCAGTGCTAGGAAGACTAGCGGGGGGGCGGAAGCCAAAAACATTCAGTACTTC.

The chain couples TRBV14 to TRBJ2-3; D gene ambiguous. The germline V gene encodes CDR1 SGHDN and CDR2 FVKESK. The V and J ends lost 4 bases and 2 bases respectively, with 7 bases between them. The CDR3 covers 13 residues. CDR3 sequence (DNA): TGTGCCAGCAGCCCGTCTAACACAGATACGCAGTATTTT. Its translation: CASSPSNTDTQYF.

The CDR3 DNA sequence: TGTGCCAGCAGCTTAGCCTCAGGGGGCGATCAGCCCCAGCATTTT. Translated: CASSLASGGDQPQHF. This chain uses TRBV7-8 with TRBJ1-5; TRBD1 aligns across 8 bases. V lost 0 bases, J lost 5 bases, and 3 bases stayed unmatched. The CDR3 loop spans 15 amino acids. Per germline, CDR1 SGHVS and CDR2 FQNEAQ.

This clonotype was counted once. The chain joins TRBV19 to TRBJ2-6; D is uncertain. The CDR3 consists of 18 residues. V shed 3 bases and J shed 0 bases, with 15 bases lying between them. Germline V gives CDR1 LNHDA, CDR2 SQIVND (reference sequence). CDR3 DNA sequence: TGTGCCAGTAGTATCTGGCTTTGGCCTAACTCTGGGGCCAACGTCCTGACTTTC. It is translated as CASSIWLWPNSGANVLTF.

The J gene is TRBJ2-5, the V gene TRBV24-1; D is perhaps TRBD1 or TRBD2 (6 bases each). The germline gives CDR1 KGHDR, CDR2 SFDVKD. V was clipped by 7 bases and J by 1 base, with 9 bases between them. CDR3 length equals 13 residues. The CDR3 is CATRGGRQETQYF. The CDR3 region has the DNA TGTGCCACCAGGGGGGGCCGCCAAGAGACCCAGTACTTC.

This clonotype was recorded at least ten times. The chain joins TRBV28 to TRBJ2-7, with a possible D match to TRBD2 (5 bases). Germline lookup yields CDR1 MDHEN and CDR2 SYDVKM. CDR3 length equals 11 residues. Trimming removed 2 bases at V and 7 bases at J, with 6 bases between. The CDR3: CASSLGEEQYF. CDR3 DNA: TGTGCCAGCAGTTTAGGGGAGGAGCAGTACTTC.

The chain is built from TRBV6-5 and TRBJ1-2; the D is unclear. Germline lookup yields CDR1 MNHEY and CDR2 SVGAGI. The CDR3 runs to 13 residues. The germline V and J ends were trimmed by 3 bases and 6 bases, with 11 bases remaining between them. Here the CDR3 DNA reads TGTGCCAGCAGTTATGTCCCGGGGAATGGCTACACCTTC. As protein: CASSYVPGNGYTF.

The rearrangement links TRBV11-2 to TRBJ1-2, with D tentatively TRBD1 (6 bases). Germline CDR1 is SGHAT and CDR2 is FQNNGV. The CDR3 is 15 residues long. V gave up 1 base and J gave up 6 bases, with 15 bases separating them. CDR3 region: CASSLGTGHWDGYTF. CDR3 nucleotides: TGTGCCAGCAGCTTAGGAACAGGGCATTGGGATGGCTACACCTTC.